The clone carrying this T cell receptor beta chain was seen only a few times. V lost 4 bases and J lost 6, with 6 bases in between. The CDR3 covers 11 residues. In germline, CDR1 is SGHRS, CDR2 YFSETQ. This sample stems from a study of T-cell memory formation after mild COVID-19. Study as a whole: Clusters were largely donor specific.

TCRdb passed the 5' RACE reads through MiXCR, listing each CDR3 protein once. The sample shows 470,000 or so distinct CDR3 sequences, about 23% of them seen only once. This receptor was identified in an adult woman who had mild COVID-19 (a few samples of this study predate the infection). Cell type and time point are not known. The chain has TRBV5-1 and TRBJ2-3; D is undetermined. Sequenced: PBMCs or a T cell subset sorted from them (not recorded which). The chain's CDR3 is CASSGRDTQYF. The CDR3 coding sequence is TGCGCCAGCAGCGGGCGGGATACGCAGTATTTT.